A selection of T cell receptor beta chains follows, all from one sample in a study of post-analysis software for immune sequencing data. TCRdb reprocessed the PCR reads via MiXCR and lists one record per CDR3 protein. The sample carries 650,000 to 850,000 distinct CDR3 sequences, roughly 46% recorded once. The specimen was blood. These receptors came from a girl aged 10 to 17 with multiple sclerosis. The CDR3 runs from the conserved cysteine through the conserved F or W. Fields, in order: V gene, J gene, CDR3 protein.

TRBV20-1	TRBJ2-4	CSAKAPGAKNIQYF
TRBV6-1	NA	CASSEGVRGAQETQYF
TRBV18	TRBJ2-3	CASSPGIYSTDTQYF
TRBV29-1	TRBJ2-7	CSVEEAGGGYEQYF
TRBV28	TRBJ2-3	CASSPRGHTGTQYF
TRBV28	TRBJ2-7	CASKGTKYEQYF
TRBV7-9	TRBJ1-4	CASSPDRPVGGWEKLFF
TRBV9	TRBJ2-5	CASSLVGTEETQYF
TRBV20-1	TRBJ2-3	CSAPGLAVPNTQYF
TRBV24-1	TRBJ1-2	CATSDGQGAGYTF
TRBV7-9	TRBJ2-5	CASSPWEASIETQYF
TRBV20-1	TRBJ1-2	CSAREVQNYGYTF
TRBV12-3/TRBV12-4	TRBJ1-4	CASSSPTPGPRGEKLFF
TRBV6-5	TRBJ2-4	CASRPPGILDIQYF
TRBV12-3/TRBV12-4	TRBJ1-5	CASSPGEKEGGNQPQHF
TRBV10-3	TRBJ2-2	CAGRREGNTGELFF
TRBV6-5	TRBJ2-7	CASSMGQGGYEQYF
TRBV12-3/TRBV12-4	TRBJ2-7	CASSSGLADSYEQYF
TRBV20-1	TRBJ2-5	CSARDEKGSETQYF
TRBV7-2	TRBJ1-2	CASSLSDRAYYGYTF
TRBV27	TRBJ1-2	CASSLSPGLNYGYTF
TRBV7-2	TRBJ2-7	CASSPDRGWERTSYEQYF
TRBV4-1	TRBJ1-2	CASSQVDGQTYGYTF
TRBV28	TRBJ2-3	CASSFGTSGRGPDTQYF
TRBV5-1	TRBJ2-7	CASSRTDPTVGEQYF